The 27 T cell receptor beta chains below were found in one sample sequenced in a study of T-cell memory formation after mild COVID-19. Using its own MiXCR run on the 5' RACE reads, TCRdb lists one record per CDR3 protein. The data contain 15,000 or so distinct CDR3 sequences, about 20% of them seen just once; the ten biggest clones take up 50% to 65%. The material sequenced was PBMCs or a T cell subset sorted from them (not recorded which). The receptors derive from a young man who had mild COVID-19 (a few samples of this study predate the infection). Cell type and time point are not known.

The rearrangement links TRBV7-8 to TRBJ2-5, with unresolved D. CDR3 length: 11 residues. Germline V gives CDR1 SGHVS, CDR2 FQNEAQ. V was cut by 8 bases and J by 5 bases, with 9 bases left in between. The CDR3 DNA reads as TGTGCCAGCCCCCTCAGTGAGACCCAGTACTTC. This codes for CASPLSETQYF.

This clonotype was observed many times. This chain uses TRBV5-1 with TRBJ2-3; maybe TRBD2 (6 bases). V lost 4 bases and J lost 2, with 17 bases in between. CDR1 is SGHRS, CDR2 YFSETQ, per germline. This CDR3 is 16 amino acids long. The CDR3 loop is CASSPGRTIITDTQYF. CDR3 nucleotide sequence: TGCGCCAGCAGCCCAGGACGGACTATAATCACAGATACGCAGTATTTT.

This clonotype has ten or more counts. V usage is TRBV20-1 and J usage is TRBJ2-1; perhaps TRBD2 as D (6 bases). V lost 1 base, J lost 3 bases, and 19 bases lay in between. There are 17 residues in the CDR3. CDR1 and CDR2 from the germline V gene are DFQATT and SNEGSKA (reference sequence). CDR3: CSARVPDGGGNYNEQFF. CDR3 DNA sequence: TGCAGTGCTAGAGTCCCCGATGGAGGCGGGAACTACAATGAGCAGTTCTTC.

The rearrangement joins TRBV3-1 to TRBJ2-7; tentative D call: TRBD1 (6 bases). Trimming stripped 4 bases from V and 12 bases from J, with 22 bases between. Germline V gene sequence: CDR1 LGHDT, CDR2 YNNKEL (reference sequence). CDR3 size: 14 residues. The CDR3 reads CASSPEPGHVRRYF. In nucleotides, the CDR3 is TGTGCCAGCAGCCCCGAACCGGGACATGTCCGTCGGTACTTC.

This clonotype occurred many times. The V gene is TRBV12-3 or TRBV12-4, the J gene TRBJ1-1; D remains unclear. V lost 1 base to trimming and J lost 4 bases, with 4 bases between them. The CDR3 extends over 12 amino acids. CDR3 region: CASSLGITEAFF. CDR3 bases: TGTGCCAGCAGTTTAGGAATCACTGAAGCTTTCTTT.

This clonotype showed up just a few times. The J gene is TRBJ2-3, the V gene TRBV6-2 or TRBV6-3; 7 bases align to TRBD2. J gave up 1 base and V 1 base, and 2 bases lay outside the gene matches. The V gene's germline CDR1 is MNHEY and CDR2 SVGEGT. The CDR3 totals 15 residues. This CDR3 is CASSYFAGGTDTQYF. The CDR3 DNA reads TGTGCCAGCAGTTACTTCGCGGGGGGCACAGATACGCAGTATTTT.

This clonotype has a count of ten or more. This chain joins TRBV24-1 and TRBJ2-7; 9 nucleotides line up with TRBD2. CDR1 and CDR2 from the germline V gene are KGHDR and SFDVKD. Trimming at V came to 4 bases and at J to 4 bases, leaving 25 bases not matched to a gene. The CDR3 covers 21 residues. The CDR3 reads CATSDTDPGTSRAAETYEQYV. The CDR3 nucleotides are TGTGCCACCAGTGACACCGACCCCGGGACTAGCAGAGCAGCCGAAACTTACGAGCAGTACGTC.

This clonotype came up many times. The chain combines TRBV6-2 or TRBV6-3 with TRBJ2-5, with TRBD1 as a possible D gene (5 bases). This CDR3 region has 13 residues. CDR1 and CDR2 from the germline V gene are MNHEY and SVGEGT. Between the trimmed V and J ends, which lost 8 bases and 7 bases, there was a span of 17 bases. The CDR3 here is CASAPRGHWTQYF. Here the CDR3 DNA reads TGTGCCAGCGCTCCTAGAGGACACTGGACCCAGTACTTC.

The chain has TRBV7-8 and TRBJ2-5; D is possibly TRBD1 (6 bases). V lost 7 bases and J lost 4, with 13 bases in between. This CDR3 comprises 13 residues. Per germline, CDR1 SGHVS and CDR2 FQNEAQ. The CDR3, as DNA: TGTGCCAGCACCAAACCCAGGGGAGAGACCCAGTACTTC. Its translation is CASTKPRGETQYF.

In its sample, this clonotype was seen many times. The chain has TRBV9 and TRBJ2-1, with TRBD2 matching over 13 bases. The CDR3 totals 17 residues. Germline CDR1 reads SGDLS; CDR2 reads YYNGEE. J was trimmed by 4 bases and V by 0 bases; bases with no gene match: 4. CDR3 in amino acids: CASSVERGLAGYNEQFF. CDR3 coding DNA: TGTGCCAGCAGCGTAGAAAGGGGACTAGCGGGGTACAATGAGCAGTTCTTC.

The chain links TRBV12-3 or TRBV12-4 to TRBJ2-3; D may be TRBD2 (5 bases). Trimming removed 1 base at V and 10 bases at J, with 9 bases between. The length of the CDR3 is 12 residues. This CDR3 reads CASSLGTGSQYF. The CDR3 DNA follows: TGTGCCAGCAGTTTAGGAACGGGGTCGCAGTATTTT.

This clonotype appeared many times. The chain couples TRBV4-3 to TRBJ1-2; D gene uncertain. Germline CDR1 is LGHNA and CDR2 is YSLEER. This CDR3 has 15 residues. V lost 0 bases and J 1 base, leaving 9 bases between the germline ends. DNA for the CDR3: TGCGCCAGCAGCCAAGATTCCTTGGATAACTATGGCTACACCTTC. Its protein is CASSQDSLDNYGYTF.

Note on this clonotype: A much larger clonotype is one base distant, so this may be a read error. The chain combines TRBV7-3 with TRBJ1-1, with no clear D. The CDR3 extends over 15 amino acids. Germline loops: CDR1 SGHTA, CDR2 FQGTGA. Trimming shortened V by 1 base and J by 10 bases, and 19 bases separated the two germline ends. The CDR3 nucleotides read TGTGCCAGCAGCTTAATACATGGAGGGCGTGAGACAGCTTTCTTT. It translates to CASSLIHGGRETAFF.

V gene TRBV9 combines with J gene TRBJ2-7; D not resolved. Matching the DNA end better, TRBJ2-5 makes the J call doubtful. The CDR3 covers 16 residues. From germline, CDR1 is SGDLS and CDR2 YYNGEE. CDR3 nucleotides: TGTGCCAGCAGCGTAGAAGTGGCCACCGTCGGAGAGACCCAGTACTTC. Residues: CASSVEVATVGETQYF.

The table lists this clonotype with a few counts. The chain recombines TRBV3-1 with TRBJ1-2; unclear D gene. This CDR3 region has 18 residues. The V gene's germline CDR1 is LGHDT and CDR2 YNNKEL (reference sequence). The V end lost 0 bases, the J end lost 6 bases, and 23 bases lay between the germline ends. The CDR3 is CASSQDVFPGAGYNGYTF. CDR3 nucleotides: TGTGCCAGCAGCCAAGATGTCTTCCCGGGCGCGGGGTACAATGGCTACACCTTC.

This clonotype was recorded at least ten times. The CDR3 loop is CSVIGTFGTQYF. CDR3 in DNA: TGCAGCGTTATTGGAACCTTCGGTACGCAGTATTTT. This rearrangement joins TRBV29-1 to TRBJ2-3; D is undetermined. CDR1 is SQVTM and CDR2 is ANQGSEA in the germline V gene. V lost 5 bases and J 8 bases, leaving 14 bases between the germline ends. The CDR3 runs to 12 residues.

This clonotype has a count of ten or more. The chain recombines TRBV2 with TRBJ2-2; 8 nucleotides match TRBD2. CDR1 and CDR2 from the germline V gene are SNHLY and FYNNEI. The junction had 5 bases not matched to a gene; V was cut back by 6 bases and J by 2 bases. The CDR3 runs to 15 residues. The CDR3 coding sequence is TGTGCCAGCAGCCCAACTAGCGGCAACACCGGGGAGCTGTTTTTT. Its protein is CASSPTSGNTGELFF.

This clonotype was counted ten times or more. The gene calls are TRBV4-2 and TRBJ1-5; no clear D. The CDR3 has 15 amino acids. From germline, CDR1 is LGHNA and CDR2 YNFKEQ. V lost 1 base to trimming and J lost 0 bases, with 7 bases between them. The CDR3 protein is CASSQVTDSNQPQHF. The CDR3 DNA sequence: TGTGCCAGCAGCCAAGTGACCGATAGCAATCAGCCCCAGCATTTT.

CDR3 sequence: CASSQTRSSYNEQFF. The CDR3 bases are TGTGCCAGCAGCCAAACGAGGAGCTCCTACAATGAGCAGTTCTTC. This chain links TRBV3-1 with TRBJ2-1, with D unclear. Trimming shortened V by 2 bases and J by 0 bases, and 8 bases separated the two germline ends. The CDR3 sequence is 15 residues long. Germline CDR1 reads LGHDT; CDR2 reads YNNKEL (reference sequence).

At least ten counts were recorded for this clonotype. This rearrangement joins TRBV6-2 or TRBV6-3 to TRBJ1-1; tentatively, D is TRBD1 (5 bases). The V end was cut by 6 bases, the J end by 5 bases, with 22 bases between. The CDR3 length is 16 residues. Germline CDR1 and CDR2: MNHEY and SVGEGT. CDR3 loop: CASSGFLTVLMTEAFF. The CDR3 DNA reads as TGTGCCAGCAGCGGATTCTTGACAGTACTCATGACTGAAGCTTTCTTT.

This clonotype was seen repeatedly, ten times or more. V is TRBV2 and J is TRBJ2-2; D not certain. This CDR3 has 13 amino acids. Trimming stripped 7 bases from V and 2 bases from J, with 8 bases between. CDR1 SNHLY and CDR2 FYNNEI come from the germline V gene. CDR3 DNA sequence: TGTGCCAGCACAAGCCTAAACACCGGGGAGCTGTTTTTT. Amino acid sequence: CASTSLNTGELFF. Together with reference TRBV2 and TRBJ2-2, the CDR3 gives the full variable domain: EPEVTQTPSHQVTQMGQEVILRCVPISNHLYFYWYRQILGQKVEFLVSFYNNEISEKSEIFDDQFSVERPDGSNFTLKIRSTKLEDSAMYFCASTSLNTGELFFGEGSRLTVL.

This clonotype was recorded many times. V gene TRBV12-3 or TRBV12-4 combines with J gene TRBJ2-3; 11 nucleotides agree with TRBD2. V lost 7 bases and J lost 0; bases outside the gene matches: 3. This CDR3 spans 15 amino acids. The DNA of the CDR3 is TGTGCCAGCACTAGCGGGGGGACCAGCACAGATACGCAGTATTTT. This gives the protein CASTSGGTSTDTQYF.

This clonotype was detected ten times or more. This chain links TRBV4-3 with TRBJ2-2, with D hard to call. Trimming stripped 0 bases from V and 4 bases from J, with 9 bases between. There are 15 residues in the CDR3. CDR1 and CDR2 (germline): LGHNA, YSLEER. In DNA, the CDR3 is TGCGCCAGCAGCCAAGAAGTGGTTATCACCGGGGAGCTGTTTTTT. It specifies CASSQEVVITGELFF.

This clonotype occurred a few times. The chain couples TRBV20-1 to TRBJ1-1; 7 nucleotides align to TRBD1. In germline, CDR1 is DFQATT, CDR2 SNEGSKA (reference sequence). CDR3 length: 12 amino acids. The trim removed 5 bases at V and 1 base at J, leaving 1 base unmatched. CDR3: CSAWTGNTEAFF. The CDR3 DNA is TGCAGTGCTTGGACAGGGAACACTGAAGCTTTCTTT.

In its sample, this clonotype was seen many times. V usage is TRBV7-9 and J usage is TRBJ2-7, with D perhaps matching TRBD1 (5 bases). This CDR3 comprises 15 residues. Trimming cost V 3 bases and J 4 bases, with 16 bases left between them. CDR1 SEHNR and CDR2 FQNEAQ come from the germline V gene (reference sequence). The CDR3 sequence is CASSFPRQRKYEQYF. The CDR3 DNA follows: TGTGCCAGCAGCTTTCCGAGACAGAGAAAGTACGAGCAGTACTTC.

This clonotype was observed at least ten times. V usage is TRBV4-3 and J usage is TRBJ1-1; 9 bases are shared with TRBD1. The V segment lost 4 bases and the J segment 3 bases; nucleotides outside the gene matches: 6. This CDR3 has 15 residues. The germline CDR1 and CDR2 sequences are LGHNA and YSLEER. The chain's CDR3 is CASSPDRGGYTEAFF. The CDR3 nucleotides read TGCGCCAGCAGCCCTGACAGGGGGGGGTACACTGAAGCTTTCTTT.

This clonotype has ten or more counts. This sequence joins TRBV20-1 and TRBJ2-3; no definite D call. This CDR3 is 16 amino acids long. Germline V gene data show CDR1 as DFQATT and CDR2 as SNEGSKA (reference sequence). V was trimmed by 3 bases and J by 2 bases, leaving 18 bases between them. CDR3 protein: CSARPPLSYFTDTQYF. CDR3 bases: TGCAGTGCTAGGCCCCCACTCTCCTACTTCACAGATACGCAGTATTTT.